This T cell receptor (beta chain) derives from a study of T cells in narcolepsy. Findings and caveats of the study: Autoreactive clonotypes reportedly recurred in blood of same and different patients, not controls.

Some clones are missing from TCRdb's copy, which holds only in-frame ones; the method was immunoSEQ multiplex PCR. Here the sample spans roughly 25,000 clones, approximately 85% being singletons. The CDR3 has 14 amino acids. The germline V and J ends were trimmed by 3 bases and 6 bases, with 12 bases remaining between them. From germline, CDR1 is MNHNS and CDR2 SASEGT. Regarding this clone: Its antigen is not known.

This sequence originates from a human donor with narcolepsy. The chain carries TRBV6-1 and TRBJ1-5; TRBD1 is a possible D gene (5 bases). The sample taken for sequencing was CD45RA- memory CD4+ T cells from PBMCs. Here the CDR3 reads CASSEGGLRQPQHF. Here the CDR3 DNA reads TGTGCCAGCAGTGAGGGGGGTTTGCGTCAGCCCCAGCATTTT.